This TCR beta chain was found in a study of regulatory T cells in long-lasting Graves disease. The V gene lost 10 bases and the J gene lost 7 bases, with 13 bases spanning the gap. This CDR3 region has 11 residues. Germline V gene lookup returns CDR1 MNHNS and CDR2 SASEGT. According to the study, TCR beta libraries were built with iRepertoire HTBI primers and CDR3-region Arm-PCR. Via MiXCR, TCRdb re-called the multiplex PCR reads, giving one row per CDR3 protein. The top ten hold 6.5% to 8% of the sample, which has under 500,000 distinct CDR3 sequences, less than 25% seen once. Specified time point: persistent/refractory GD, antithyroid drugs over 5 years with positive TRAb. There was RNA extracted from PBMCs, and the TCR library was made from it.

Specimen: peripheral blood mononuclear cells (PBMCs), collected when the disease was refractory, from a patient treated with antithyroid drugs. The receptor's source is a female donor with Graves disease. The J gene is TRBJ1-1, the V gene TRBV6-1; a weak D match, TRBD1 (5 bases). CDR3 in DNA: TGTGCCACCCACCGGGGGAGTGAAGCTTTCTTT. It yields the protein CATHRGSEAFF.